This T cell receptor (beta chain) was sequenced in a study of OX40 agonist ivuxolimab in advanced cancers. Study-wide background: Patients were given ivuxolimab, an antibody that agonizes OX40 (CD134). Patients were dosed intravenously with ivuxolimab at 0.01 to 10 mg/kg every 2 weeks.

Here immunoSEQ multiplex PCR was the method, and the copy in TCRdb shows in-frame clones only, minus some. The data hold some 35,000 clones, with about 85% observed a single time. Notes on the study in general: Low clonal expansion, among the lowest seen, marked partial responders at 0.1-3.0 mg/kg.

As concerns this clone: The antigen is not known.

Germline V gene sequence: CDR1 SEHNR, CDR2 FQNEAQ (reference sequence). The CDR3 is 14 residues long. V lost 5 bases, J lost 4 bases, and 12 bases lay in between. The V call is TRBV7-9, the J call TRBJ2-1; TRBD1 might be the D (5 bases). The material sequenced was CD4+ or CD8+ T cells sorted from blood, taken in a trial of the OX40 agonist ivuxolimab. This TCR derives from an adult with an advanced solid tumor such as melanoma, head and neck, liver or kidney cancer. CDR3 DNA: TGTGCCAGCAGCCCGGACGACAGATACAATGAGCAGTTCTTC. Translated: CASSPDDRYNEQFF.